The present entry profiles one T cell receptor (beta chain) with its context. No antigen is known for it. No base quality values were provided; no much bigger clone lies one nucleotide off. V is pared back by 2 bases and J by 7 bases, with 11 bases lying between the germline termini. For CDR1 and CDR2, the germline V gene (reference sequence) lists MNHEY and SMNVEV. Taken from cysteine to phenylalanine, the CDR3 has 13 residues. Only the CDR3 DNA stays, 39 bases, in frame from base 1. TCRbeta CDR3 regions were amplified from genomic DNA using the immunoSEQ Assay, a bias-controlled multiplex PCR. The authors processed their data as follows. Within the assay, amplification of reference gene primers was used to estimate how many nucleated cells each sample contained. Sequence reads were collapsed and filtered to measure the absolute abundance of every unique TCRbeta CDR3 rearrangement. Productive Simpson clonality was computed per sample as the square root of Simpson's diversity index over productive rearrangements. The clones in this table, taken by TCRdb from immuneACCESS, are in-frame only. Not every clone is retained; where verified, under half of the shortfall comes from an unresolved V gene, and the cause of the rest is unknown. That table is the source of V, J and clone size, and D and trimming were worked out from the DNA. This sample lists some 260,000 clones; nearly 90% were detected once. Roughly 3% of the sample belongs to the ten largest clones.

The data were taken from a study of blood T cell repertoires in COVID-19 (dated by TCRdb to between 2020 and 2021). Background on the whole study: Collaborator samples came from the United States, Italy and Spain and covered acute and convalescent phases of COVID-19. Nearly every sample came with metadata listing a de-identified subject ID, COVID-19 status, age in years and sex. Deeply sampled blood TCRbeta repertoires from subjects exposed to, actively infected with, or recovered from COVID-19 were included in the dataset. The prospective study material was composed of cDNA or gDNA derived from T cells, B-cell-depleted T cells, or PBMCs. The samples were drawn from two sources: the first 160 participants of the ongoing ImmuneRACE study, and 950 to 1,500 subjects contributed by 6 global collaborators. Where available, HLA class I and class II types were obtained from metadata supplied by the sample provider rather than from assay-based typing. The repertoires were released in a freely available public database intended as a resource for research on the immune response to SARS-CoV-2.

The collaborating institutions used their own protocols to collect whole blood in K2EDTA tubes. For TCRbeta analysis, collaborators shipped samples in one of three forms: frozen whole blood, isolated PBMCs, or DNA extracted from either of those sample types. Results the study describes overall, beyond this receptor: The amount of clinical and demographic metadata varied by source and participant and was provided uncurated.

The sample was peripheral blood. The clonotype comes from a young man with active or convalescent COVID-19. The chain is made from TRBV27 and TRBJ1-1; the D gene lacks a confident call. The CDR3: CASSLIITDEAFF. Read as DNA, the sequence is TGTGCCAGCAGTTTAATTATAACAGATGAAGCTTTCTTT.